A selection of T cell receptor beta chains follows, all from one sample in a study of T cell clones after liver transplantation. Some clones are missing from TCRdb's copy, which holds only in-frame ones; the method was immunoSEQ multiplex PCR. The table includes just over 60,000 clones, 71% detected once. This specimen consisted of CD4+ T cells from blood, obtained before liver transplant. The receptors stem from a human donor who received a liver transplant. Each CDR3 is given with its conserved first and last residue. The D gene is left open where the match is weak. Only some rows state a clone size, as once, few, many or a class for expanded clones.

clone size,D gene,V gene,J gene,CDR3 DNA,CDR3 protein
NA,TRBD1,TRBV5-5,TRBJ2-3,TGTGCCAGCAGTATTCCGGGACAGGGGGAGGTTACGCAGTATTTT,CASSIPGQGEVTQYF
NA,NA,TRBV6-1,TRBJ1-2,TGTGCCATTTTCTCTAACTATGGCTACACCTTC,CAIFSNYGYTF
NA,NA,TRBV10-3,TRBJ2-7,TGTGCCATCAGTGAGAAGACAGGGGAGGGCTTC,CAISEKTGEGF
NA,NA,TRBV2,TRBJ2-7,TGTGCCAGCGTTCCTGGGGCCAAAAGTTCGTCCTACGAGCAGTACTTC,CASVPGAKSSSYEQYF
NA,TRBD1,TRBV5-1,TRBJ1-6,TGCGCCAGCAGCCCGGCCGGGACAGGGGGCATGAGCTCCTATAATTCACCCCTCCACTTT,CASSPAGTGGMSSYNSPLHF
NA,TRBD1,TRBV28,TRBJ1-6,TGTGCCAGCAGACGGACAGGGGATCATTCACCCCTCCACTTT,CASRRTGDHSPLHF
NA,TRBD1,TRBV18,TRBJ2-7,TGTGCCAGCTCACCCAGCAGGGGGCGTTCTGACGAGCAGTACTTC,CASSPSRGRSDEQYF
NA,NA,TRBV10-3,TRBJ1-6,TGTGCCATCAGTGAGGGCGGGAGCTCCTATAATTCACCCCTCCACTTT,CAISEGGSSYNSPLHF
many,TRBD1,TRBV5-6,TRBJ2-7,TGTGCCAGCAGCGCGGTCGGGACAGGGCCTCGGAGGGAGCAGTACTTC,CASSAVGTGPRREQYF
NA,NA,TRBV10-2,TRBJ2-7,TGCGCCAGCAGTGACGGGGGACGCTCCTACGAGCAGTACTTC,CASSDGGRSYEQYF
few,NA,TRBV28,TRBJ2-7,TGTGCCAGCAGTTTTCTTTTCGTCGCGCAGGGGCAGTACTTC,CASSFLFVAQGQYF
NA,TRBD1,TRBV5-8,TRBJ1-3,TGTGCCAGCAGCGAAGACAGGGAGTCCGGAAACACCATATATTTT,CASSEDRESGNTIYF
NA,TRBD1,TRBV6-5,TRBJ1-2,TGTGCCAGTACCTCGGGACAGGGTTTAAACTATGGCTACACCTTC,CASTSGQGLNYGYTF
few,NA,TRBV28,TRBJ1-1,TGTGCCAGCAGTTTATCTCGCAGGGGACGGATCATGAACACTGAAGCTTTCTTT,CASSLSRRGRIMNTEAFF
NA,TRBD2,TRBV5-1,TRBJ2-1,TGCGCCAGCATCCCCGGGACTAGCGGGCGGGATGAGCAGTTCTTC,CASIPGTSGRDEQFF
few,TRBD1,TRBV7-6,TRBJ1-6,TGTGCCAGCAGCTCTTCAGGGGGCGTGGGGATTAATTCACCCCTCCACTTT,CASSSSGGVGINSPLHF
many,TRBD1,TRBV5-5,TRBJ2-7,TGTGCCAGCAGCCCCAGGACAGGGACAGGCGAGCAGTACTTC,CASSPRTGTGEQYF
few,TRBD1,TRBV5-4,TRBJ2-2,TGTGCCAGCAGCTTGGGACAGGGGGCAAACGGGGAGCTGTTTTTT,CASSLGQGANGELFF
medium-sized,NA,TRBV9,TRBJ1-6,TGTGCCAGCAGCGTAGGGGAGGAATCACCCCTCCACTTT,CASSVGEESPLHF
NA,TRBD1,TRBV5-1,TRBJ2-2,TGCGCCAGCAGCCTCACCTGGGACAGGGCGATCGGGGAGCTGTTTTTT,CASSLTWDRAIGELFF
NA,NA,TRBV9,TRBJ2-4,TGTGCCAGCAGCATCCCCGGACATATTCAGTACTTC,CASSIPGHIQYF
NA,NA,TRBV9,TRBJ1-2,TGTGCCAGCAGCGTAGGAGGTATGGCGGCTAACTATGGCTACACCTTC,CASSVGGMAANYGYTF
once,TRBD2,TRBV7-2,TRBJ2-5,TGTGCCAGCAGCTCGACTAGCGGGGGGGCGGAGACCCAGTACTTC,CASSSTSGGAETQYF
NA,TRBD1,TRBV6-6,TRBJ1-1,TGTGCCAGCAGTTACCCCGGACAGGCTAACACTGAAGCTTTCTTT,CASSYPGQANTEAFF
NA,TRBD2,TRBV6-1,TRBJ2-3,TGTGCCAGCAGTGGGGCCGGGGGGTTAACAGATACGCAGTATTTT,CASSGAGGLTDTQYF
NA,NA,TRBV19,TRBJ1-5,TGTGCCAGTAGTATAGATAGGCAGGGTACGCCCCAGCATTTT,CASSIDRQGTPQHF
NA,NA,TRBV6-1,TRBJ2-2,TGTGCCAGCAGTGAAGACAGACATTTTGCCGGGGAGCTGTTTTTT,CASSEDRHFAGELFF
NA,TRBD2,TRBV5-1,TRBJ2-2,TGCGCCAGCAGCCGGGGGGGACAGAACACCGGGGAGCTGTTTTTT,CASSRGGQNTGELFF
NA,NA,TRBV30,TRBJ2-2,TGTGCCTGGAGTGTATGGGGGGCGAACACCGGGGAGCTGTTTTTT,CAWSVWGANTGELFF
few,NA,TRBV6-1,TRBJ1-6,TGTGCCAGCCCGGCGGGGGCGACGGATAATTCACCCCTCCACTTT,CASPAGATDNSPLHF
NA,TRBD2,TRBV7-9,TRBJ2-3,TGTGCCAGCAGCTTCCGACTAGCGGGGGTCGGGGATACGCAGTATTTT,CASSFRLAGVGDTQYF
few,TRBD1,TRBV7-9,TRBJ2-1,TGTGCCAGCAGCGAGGGACAGGGGGTCGATGAGCAGTTCTTC,CASSEGQGVDEQFF
NA,NA,TRBV2,TRBJ1-5,TGTGCCAGCAGTGAAGAGCAGGGAGGTTATCAGCCCCAGCATTTT,CASSEEQGGYQPQHF
few,NA,TRBV30,TRBJ1-1,TGTGCTGGAGGGAAGAACACTGAAGCTTTCTTT,CAGGKNTEAFF
NA,NA,TRBV5-1,TRBJ2-1,TGCGCCAGCAGCACCGCCAACGGCAATGAGCAGTTCTTC,CASSTANGNEQFF
NA,TRBD1,TRBV18,TRBJ1-6,TGTGCCAGCGATCCCGGGACAGGGAATTCACCCCTCCACTTT,CASDPGTGNSPLHF
once,NA,TRBV7-2,TRBJ1-2,TGTGCCAGCAGCTTAGGCGTCTATGGCTACACCTTC,CASSLGVYGYTF
few,TRBD1,TRBV6-1,TRBJ2-7,TGTGCCAGCAGTGCAAGTTGGGACAGGGAGCAGTACTTC,CASSASWDREQYF
NA,TRBD2,TRBV4-1,TRBJ2-3,TGCGCCAGCAGCCAAGGGGTAACGGGGGGGCCGGCAGATACGCAGTATTTT,CASSQGVTGGPADTQYF
once,NA,TRBV5-1,TRBJ1-1,TGCGCCAGCAGCTTGGCTCATGGGGGCCGTGGTGGCACTGAAGCTTTCTTT,CASSLAHGGRGGTEAFF
few,TRBD1,TRBV30,TRBJ1-5,TGTGCCTGGAGGACAGGGCATCAGCCCCAGCATTTT,CAWRTGHQPQHF
NA,TRBD1,TRBV4-1,TRBJ2-1,TGCGCCAGCAGCCAAGGACAGGGGAATTACAATGAGCAGTTCTTC,CASSQGQGNYNEQFF
few,NA,TRBV2,TRBJ2-7,TGTGCCAGCAGTTACTACCAACTGGGTAGGGGCGAGCAGTACTTC,CASSYYQLGRGEQYF